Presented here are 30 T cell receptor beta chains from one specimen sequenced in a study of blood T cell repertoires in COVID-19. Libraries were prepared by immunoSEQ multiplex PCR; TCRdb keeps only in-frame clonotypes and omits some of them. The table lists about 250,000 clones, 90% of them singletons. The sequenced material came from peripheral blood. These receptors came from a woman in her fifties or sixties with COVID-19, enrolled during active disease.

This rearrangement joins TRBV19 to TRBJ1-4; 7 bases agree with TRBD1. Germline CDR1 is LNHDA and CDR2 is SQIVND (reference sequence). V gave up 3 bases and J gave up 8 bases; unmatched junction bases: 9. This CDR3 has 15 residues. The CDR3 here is CASSITGTASEKLFF. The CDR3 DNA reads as TGTGCCAGTAGTATCACCGGGACAGCTTCGGAAAAACTGTTTTTT.

This CDR3 is CASSLARGPRWSSGNTIYF. The DNA of the CDR3 is TGTGCCAGCAGCTTAGCCAGGGGCCCGCGATGGAGCTCTGGAAACACCATATATTTT. This chain connects TRBV7-8 to TRBJ1-3, with a possible D match to TRBD1 (6 bases). V was pared by 0 bases and J by 0 bases, with 18 bases between. The CDR3 totals 19 residues. CDR1 and CDR2 from the germline V gene are SGHVS and FQNEAQ.

The CDR3 loop is CASSPALSGNTIYF. CDR3 in DNA: TGTGCCAGCTCACCAGCACTCTCTGGAAACACCATATATTTT. V gene TRBV18 combines with J gene TRBJ1-3, with D uncertain. This CDR3 comprises 14 residues. The germline V gene has CDR1 KGHSH and CDR2 LQKENI. V lost 2 bases to trimming and J lost 0 bases, with 5 bases between them.

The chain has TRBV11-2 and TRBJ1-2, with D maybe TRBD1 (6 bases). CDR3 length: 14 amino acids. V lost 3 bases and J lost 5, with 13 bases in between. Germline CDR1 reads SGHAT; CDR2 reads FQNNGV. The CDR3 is CASSLGLGGYGYTF. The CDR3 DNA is TGTGCCAGCAGCTTGGGTTTAGGGGGATATGGCTACACCTTC.

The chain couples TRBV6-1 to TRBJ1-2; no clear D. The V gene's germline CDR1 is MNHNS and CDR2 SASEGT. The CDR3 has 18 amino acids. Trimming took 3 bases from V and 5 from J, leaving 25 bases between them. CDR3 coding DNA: TGTGCCAGCAGTGAGGTTTCGATCGACTGGCGGGTTAAATATGGCTACACCTTC. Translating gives CASSEVSIDWRVKYGYTF.

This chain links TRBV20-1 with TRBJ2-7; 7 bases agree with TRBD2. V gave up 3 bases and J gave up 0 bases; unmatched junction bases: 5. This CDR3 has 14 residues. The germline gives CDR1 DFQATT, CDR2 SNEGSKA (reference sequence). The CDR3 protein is CSASSRGNSYEQYF. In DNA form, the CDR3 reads TGCAGTGCTAGTTCGCGGGGGAACTCCTACGAGCAGTACTTC.

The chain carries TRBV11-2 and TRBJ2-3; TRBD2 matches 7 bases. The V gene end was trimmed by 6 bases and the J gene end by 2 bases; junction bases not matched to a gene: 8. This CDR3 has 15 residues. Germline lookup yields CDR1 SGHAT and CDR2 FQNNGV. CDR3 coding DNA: TGTGCCAGCAGTTTGGGGGGGGGATACACAGATACGCAGTATTTT. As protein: CASSLGGGYTDTQYF.

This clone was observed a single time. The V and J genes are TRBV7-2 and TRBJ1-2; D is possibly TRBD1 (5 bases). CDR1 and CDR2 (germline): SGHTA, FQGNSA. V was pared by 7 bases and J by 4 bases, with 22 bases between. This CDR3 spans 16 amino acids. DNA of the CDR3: TGTGCCAGCAAAATCGGGGGTCCAAGACAGATCTATGGCTACACCTTC. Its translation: CASKIGGPRQIYGYTF.

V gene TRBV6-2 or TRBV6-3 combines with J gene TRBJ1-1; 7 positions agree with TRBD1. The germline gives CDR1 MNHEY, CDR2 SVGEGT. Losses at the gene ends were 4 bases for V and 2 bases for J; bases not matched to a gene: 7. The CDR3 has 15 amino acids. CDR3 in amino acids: CASSSRGRINTEAFF. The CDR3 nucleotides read TGTGCCAGCAGTTCCAGGGGGAGGATAAACACTGAAGCTTTCTTT.

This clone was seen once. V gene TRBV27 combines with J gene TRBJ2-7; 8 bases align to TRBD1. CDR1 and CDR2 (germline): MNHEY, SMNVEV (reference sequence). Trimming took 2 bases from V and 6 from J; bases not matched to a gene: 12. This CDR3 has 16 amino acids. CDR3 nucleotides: TGTGCCAGCAGTTTAATGTCCGGGACAGGTCGGGGCGAGCAGTACTTC. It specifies CASSLMSGTGRGEQYF.

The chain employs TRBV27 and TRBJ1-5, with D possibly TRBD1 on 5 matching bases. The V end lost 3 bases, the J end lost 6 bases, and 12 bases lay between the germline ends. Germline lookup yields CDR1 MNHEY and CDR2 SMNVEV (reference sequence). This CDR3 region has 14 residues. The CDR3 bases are TGTGCCAGCAGTTTTCAGGGTGCCGGTCAGCCCCAGCATTTT. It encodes CASSFQGAGQPQHF.

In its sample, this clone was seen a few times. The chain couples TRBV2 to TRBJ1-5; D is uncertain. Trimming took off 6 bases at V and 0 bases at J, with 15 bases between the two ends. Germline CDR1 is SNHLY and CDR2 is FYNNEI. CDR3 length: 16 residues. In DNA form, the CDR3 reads TGTGCCAGCAGCCGCGGACTTACCGATAGCAATCAGCCCCAGCATTTT. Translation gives CASSRGLTDSNQPQHF.

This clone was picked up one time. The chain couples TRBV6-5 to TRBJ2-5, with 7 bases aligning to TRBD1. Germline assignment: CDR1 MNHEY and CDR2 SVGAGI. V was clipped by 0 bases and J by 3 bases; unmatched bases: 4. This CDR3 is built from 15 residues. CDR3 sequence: CASSYSIGQEETQYF. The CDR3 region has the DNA TGTGCCAGCAGTTACTCGATCGGACAGGAAGAGACCCAGTACTTC.

The CDR3 sequence is CASSPPGQGYSPLHF. The CDR3, as DNA: TGTGCCAGTAGTCCACCCGGACAGGGGTATTCACCCCTCCACTTT. The chain recombines TRBV19 with TRBJ1-6; TRBD1 matches 9 bases. With V trimmed by 5 bases and J by 8 bases, 7 bases remained unmatched. The V gene's germline CDR1 is LNHDA and CDR2 SQIVND (reference sequence). The CDR3 loop spans 15 amino acids.

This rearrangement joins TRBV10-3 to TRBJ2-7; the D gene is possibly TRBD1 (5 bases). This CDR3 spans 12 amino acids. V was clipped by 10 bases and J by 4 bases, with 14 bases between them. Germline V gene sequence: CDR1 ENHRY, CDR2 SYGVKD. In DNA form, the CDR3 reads TGTGCCACGACAGACACGGTATACGAGCAGTACTTC. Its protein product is CATTDTVYEQYF.

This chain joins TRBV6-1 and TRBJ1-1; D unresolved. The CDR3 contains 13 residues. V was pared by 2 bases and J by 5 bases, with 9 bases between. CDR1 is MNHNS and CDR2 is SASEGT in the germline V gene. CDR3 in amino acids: CASSEKPGTEAFF. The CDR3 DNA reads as TGTGCCAGCAGTGAAAAGCCCGGTACTGAAGCTTTCTTT.

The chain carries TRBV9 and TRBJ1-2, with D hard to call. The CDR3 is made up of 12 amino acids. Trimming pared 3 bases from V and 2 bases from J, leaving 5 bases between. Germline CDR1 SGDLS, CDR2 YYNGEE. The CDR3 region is CASSGANYGYTF. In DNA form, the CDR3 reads TGTGCCAGCAGCGGGGCGAACTATGGCTACACCTTC.

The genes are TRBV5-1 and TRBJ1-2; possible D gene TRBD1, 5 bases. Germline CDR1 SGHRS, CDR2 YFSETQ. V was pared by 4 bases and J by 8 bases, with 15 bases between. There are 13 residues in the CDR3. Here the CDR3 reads CASSPDMGLGYTF. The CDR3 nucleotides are TGCGCCAGCAGCCCGGATATGGGGCTCGGCTACACCTTC.

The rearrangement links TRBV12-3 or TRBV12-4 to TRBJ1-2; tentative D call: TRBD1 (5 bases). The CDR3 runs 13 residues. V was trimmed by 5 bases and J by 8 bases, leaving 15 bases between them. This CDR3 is CASSRIRQGGYTF. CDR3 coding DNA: TGTGCCAGCAGTCGAATCCGGCAGGGAGGCTACACCTTC.

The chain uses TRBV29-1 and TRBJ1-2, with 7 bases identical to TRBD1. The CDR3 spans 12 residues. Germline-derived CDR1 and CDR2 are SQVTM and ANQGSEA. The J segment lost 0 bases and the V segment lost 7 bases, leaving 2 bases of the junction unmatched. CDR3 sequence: CSDTGANYGYTF. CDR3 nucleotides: TGCAGCGATACAGGGGCTAACTATGGCTACACCTTC.

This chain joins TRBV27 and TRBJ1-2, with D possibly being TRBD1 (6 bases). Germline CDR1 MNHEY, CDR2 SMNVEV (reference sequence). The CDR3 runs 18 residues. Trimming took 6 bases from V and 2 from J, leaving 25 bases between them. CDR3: CASSSLPSTGPGNYGYTF. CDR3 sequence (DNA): TGTGCCAGCAGCTCCCTGCCATCAACAGGGCCGGGGAACTATGGCTACACCTTC.

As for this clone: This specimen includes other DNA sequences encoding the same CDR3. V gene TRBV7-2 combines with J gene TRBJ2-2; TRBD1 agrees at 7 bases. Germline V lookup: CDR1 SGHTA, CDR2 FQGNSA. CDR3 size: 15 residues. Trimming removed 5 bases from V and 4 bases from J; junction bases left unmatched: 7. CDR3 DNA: TGTGCCAGCAGCCCGAGACAGGGTCGCACCGGGGAGCTGTTTTTT. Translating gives CASSPRQGRTGELFF.

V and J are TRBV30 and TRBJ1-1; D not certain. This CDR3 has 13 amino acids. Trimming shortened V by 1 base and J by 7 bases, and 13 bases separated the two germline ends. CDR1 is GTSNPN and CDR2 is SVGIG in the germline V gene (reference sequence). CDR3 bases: TGTGCCTGGAGTGAACGGCATTCAGGTGAAGCTTTCTTT. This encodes CAWSERHSGEAFF.

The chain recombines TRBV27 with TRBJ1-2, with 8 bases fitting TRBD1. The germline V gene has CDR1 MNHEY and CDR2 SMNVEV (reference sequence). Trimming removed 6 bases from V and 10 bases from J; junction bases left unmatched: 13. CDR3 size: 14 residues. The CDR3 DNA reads TGTGCCAGCAGGAGGCGAGGACAGGGAATGGACTACACCTTC. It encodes CASRRRGQGMDYTF.

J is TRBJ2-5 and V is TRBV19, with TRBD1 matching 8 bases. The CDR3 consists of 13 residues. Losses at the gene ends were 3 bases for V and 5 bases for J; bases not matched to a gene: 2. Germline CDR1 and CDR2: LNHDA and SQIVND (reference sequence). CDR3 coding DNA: TGTGCCAGTAGTATCAGGGGGCTGGAGACCCAGTACTTC. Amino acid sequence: CASSIRGLETQYF.

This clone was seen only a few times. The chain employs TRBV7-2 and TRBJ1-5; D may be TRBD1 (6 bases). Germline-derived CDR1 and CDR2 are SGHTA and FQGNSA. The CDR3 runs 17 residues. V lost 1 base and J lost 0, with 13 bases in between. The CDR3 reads CASSLVGSTGSNQPQHF. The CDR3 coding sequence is TGTGCCAGCAGCTTAGTAGGGTCGACAGGTAGCAATCAGCCCCAGCATTTT.

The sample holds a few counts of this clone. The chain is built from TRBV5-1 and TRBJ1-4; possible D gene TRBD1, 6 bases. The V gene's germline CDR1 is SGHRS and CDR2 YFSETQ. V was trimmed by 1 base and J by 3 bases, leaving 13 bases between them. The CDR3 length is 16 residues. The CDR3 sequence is CASSLLGGGPNEKLFF. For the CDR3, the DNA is TGCGCCAGCAGCTTGCTTGGCGGGGGCCCTAATGAAAAACTGTTTTTT.

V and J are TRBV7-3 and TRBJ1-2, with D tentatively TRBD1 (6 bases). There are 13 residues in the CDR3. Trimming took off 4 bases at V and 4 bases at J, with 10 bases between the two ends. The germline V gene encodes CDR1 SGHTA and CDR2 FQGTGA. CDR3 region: CASSSQTGYGYTF. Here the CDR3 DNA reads TGTGCCAGCAGCTCCCAGACAGGCTATGGCTACACCTTC.

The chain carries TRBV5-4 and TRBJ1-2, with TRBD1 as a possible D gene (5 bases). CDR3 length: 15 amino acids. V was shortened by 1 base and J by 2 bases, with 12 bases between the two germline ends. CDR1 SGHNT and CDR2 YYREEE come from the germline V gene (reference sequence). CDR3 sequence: CASSLRWQGNYGYTF. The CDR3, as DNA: TGTGCCAGCAGCTTGAGGTGGCAGGGAAACTATGGCTACACCTTC.

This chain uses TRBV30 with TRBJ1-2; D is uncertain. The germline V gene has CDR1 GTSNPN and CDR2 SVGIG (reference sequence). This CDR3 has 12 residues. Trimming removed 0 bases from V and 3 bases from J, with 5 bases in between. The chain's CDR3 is CAWSVSDYGYTF. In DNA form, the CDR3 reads TGTGCCTGGAGTGTTTCGGACTATGGCTACACCTTC.